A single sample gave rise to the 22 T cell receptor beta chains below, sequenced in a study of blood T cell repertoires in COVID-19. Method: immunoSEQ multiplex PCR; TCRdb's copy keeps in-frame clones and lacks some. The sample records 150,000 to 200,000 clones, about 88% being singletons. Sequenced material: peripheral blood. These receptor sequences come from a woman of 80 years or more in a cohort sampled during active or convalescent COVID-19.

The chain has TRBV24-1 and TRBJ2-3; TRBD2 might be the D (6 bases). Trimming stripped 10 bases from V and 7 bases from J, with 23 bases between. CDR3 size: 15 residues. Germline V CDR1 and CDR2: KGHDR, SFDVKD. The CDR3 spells CATGGFSGLTYTQYF. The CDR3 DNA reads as TGTGCCACTGGGGGGTTCTCGGGCCTCACGTATACGCAGTATTTT.

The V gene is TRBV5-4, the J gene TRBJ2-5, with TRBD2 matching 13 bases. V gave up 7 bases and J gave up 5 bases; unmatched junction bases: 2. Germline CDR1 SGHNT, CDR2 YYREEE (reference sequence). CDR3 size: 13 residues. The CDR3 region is CASGTSGDETQYF. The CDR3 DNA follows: TGTGCCAGCGGGACTAGCGGGGATGAGACCCAGTACTTC.

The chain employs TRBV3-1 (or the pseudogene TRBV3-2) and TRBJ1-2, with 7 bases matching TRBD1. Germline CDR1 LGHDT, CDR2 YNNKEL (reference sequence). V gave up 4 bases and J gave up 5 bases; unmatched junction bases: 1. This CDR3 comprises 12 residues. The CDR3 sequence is CASSPTGYGYTF. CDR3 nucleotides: TGTGCCAGCAGCCCGACAGGGTATGGCTACACCTTC.

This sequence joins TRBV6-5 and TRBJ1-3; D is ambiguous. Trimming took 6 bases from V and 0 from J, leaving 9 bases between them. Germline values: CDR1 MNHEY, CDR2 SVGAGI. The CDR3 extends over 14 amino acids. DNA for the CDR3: TGTGCCAGCAGCCTGACACGCTCTGGAAACACCATATATTTT. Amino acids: CASSLTRSGNTIYF.

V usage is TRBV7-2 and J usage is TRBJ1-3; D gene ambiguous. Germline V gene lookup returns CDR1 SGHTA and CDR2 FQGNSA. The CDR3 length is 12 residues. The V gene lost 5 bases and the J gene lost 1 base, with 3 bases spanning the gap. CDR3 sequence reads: CASSQSGNTIYF. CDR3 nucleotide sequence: TGTGCCAGCAGCCAATCTGGAAACACCATATATTTT.

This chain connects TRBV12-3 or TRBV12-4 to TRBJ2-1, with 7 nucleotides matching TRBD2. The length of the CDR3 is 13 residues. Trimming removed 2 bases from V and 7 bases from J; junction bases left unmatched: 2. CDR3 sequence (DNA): TGTGCCAGCAGTTTACTAGCGGTTAATGAGCAGTTCTTC. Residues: CASSLLAVNEQFF.

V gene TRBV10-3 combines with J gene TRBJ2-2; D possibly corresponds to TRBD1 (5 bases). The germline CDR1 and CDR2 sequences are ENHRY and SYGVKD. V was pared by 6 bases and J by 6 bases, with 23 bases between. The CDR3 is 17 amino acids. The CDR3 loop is CAISDTLRQGPPGELFF. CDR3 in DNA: TGTGCCATCAGCGACACCCTGCGGCAGGGTCCTCCCGGGGAGCTGTTTTTT.

This CDR3 reads CASSQTTSGRAGSYNEQFF. The DNA of the CDR3 is TGTGCCAGCAGCCAAACGACTAGCGGGAGGGCCGGGTCCTACAATGAGCAGTTCTTC. The rearrangement uses TRBV3-1 (or the pseudogene TRBV3-2) and TRBJ2-1; TRBD2 agrees at 14 bases. Looked up from germline, CDR1 is LGHDT and CDR2 is YNNKEL (reference sequence). J was trimmed by 1 base and V by 2 bases; bases with no gene match: 7. This CDR3 is 19 amino acids long.

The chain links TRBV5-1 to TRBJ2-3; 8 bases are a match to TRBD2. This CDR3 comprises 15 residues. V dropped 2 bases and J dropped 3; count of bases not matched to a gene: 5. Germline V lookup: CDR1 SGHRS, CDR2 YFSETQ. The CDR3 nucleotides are TGCGCCAGCAGCTTATCGACGGGGGGGACAGATACGCAGTATTTT. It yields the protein CASSLSTGGTDTQYF.

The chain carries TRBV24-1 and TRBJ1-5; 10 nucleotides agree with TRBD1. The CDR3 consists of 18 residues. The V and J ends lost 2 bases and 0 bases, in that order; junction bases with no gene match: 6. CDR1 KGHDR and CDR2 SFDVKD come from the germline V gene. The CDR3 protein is CATSDSRQGASSNQPQHF. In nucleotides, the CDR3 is TGTGCCACCAGTGATTCGCGACAGGGGGCATCTAGCAATCAGCCCCAGCATTTT.

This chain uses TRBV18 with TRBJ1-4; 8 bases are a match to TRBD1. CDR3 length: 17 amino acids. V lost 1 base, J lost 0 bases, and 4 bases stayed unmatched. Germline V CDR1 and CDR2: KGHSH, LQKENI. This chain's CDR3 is CASSPQQGGTTNEKLFF. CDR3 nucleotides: TGTGCCAGCTCACCACAACAGGGGGGGACAACTAATGAAAAACTGTTTTTT.

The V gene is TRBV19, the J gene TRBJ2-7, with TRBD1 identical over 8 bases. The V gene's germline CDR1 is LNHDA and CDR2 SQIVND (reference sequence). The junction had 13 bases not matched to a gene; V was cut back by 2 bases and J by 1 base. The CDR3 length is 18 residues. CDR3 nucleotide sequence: TGTGCCAGTAGTATACGTGTGACAGGGGAATTCGGGTCCTACGAGCAGTACGTC. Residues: CASSIRVTGEFGSYEQYV.

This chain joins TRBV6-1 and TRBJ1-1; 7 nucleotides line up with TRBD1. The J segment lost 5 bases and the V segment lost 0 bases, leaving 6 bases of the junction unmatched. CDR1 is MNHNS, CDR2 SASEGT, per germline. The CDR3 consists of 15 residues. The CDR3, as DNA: TGTGCCAGCAGTGAAGCAGAGACAGGGAGGACTGAAGCTTTCTTT. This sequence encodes CASSEAETGRTEAFF.

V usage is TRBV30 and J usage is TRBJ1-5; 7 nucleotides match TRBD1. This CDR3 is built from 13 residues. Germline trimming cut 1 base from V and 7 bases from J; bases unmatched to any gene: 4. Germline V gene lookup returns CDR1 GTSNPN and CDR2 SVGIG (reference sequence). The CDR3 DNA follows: TGTGCCTGGAGTGCAGGGGGAGGCCAGCCCCAGCATTTT. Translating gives CAWSAGGGQPQHF.

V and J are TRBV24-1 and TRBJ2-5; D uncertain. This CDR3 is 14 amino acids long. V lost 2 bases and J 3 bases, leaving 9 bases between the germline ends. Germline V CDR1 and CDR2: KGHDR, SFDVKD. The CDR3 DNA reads TGTGCCACCAGTGATTCATCCACAGAAGAGACCCAGTACTTC. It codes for CATSDSSTEETQYF.

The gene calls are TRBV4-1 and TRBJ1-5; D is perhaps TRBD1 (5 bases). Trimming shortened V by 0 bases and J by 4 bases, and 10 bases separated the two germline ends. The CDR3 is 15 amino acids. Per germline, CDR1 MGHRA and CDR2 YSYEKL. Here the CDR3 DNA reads TGCGCCAGCAGCCAAGACGAGACAGCTAATCAGCCCCAGCATTTT. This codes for CASSQDETANQPQHF.

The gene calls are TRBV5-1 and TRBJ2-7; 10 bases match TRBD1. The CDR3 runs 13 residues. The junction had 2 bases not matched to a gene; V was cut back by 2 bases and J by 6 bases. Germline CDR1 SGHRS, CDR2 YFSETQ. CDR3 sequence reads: CASSFGQGGEQYF. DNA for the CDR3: TGCGCCAGCAGCTTTGGACAGGGGGGCGAGCAGTACTTC.

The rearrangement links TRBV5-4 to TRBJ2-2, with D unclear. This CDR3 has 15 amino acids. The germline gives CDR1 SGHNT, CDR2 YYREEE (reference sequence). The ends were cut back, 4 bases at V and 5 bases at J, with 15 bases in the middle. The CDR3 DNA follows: TGTGCCAGCAGCCCCGAGGCCTACTCGACCGGGGAGCTGTTTTTT. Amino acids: CASSPEAYSTGELFF.

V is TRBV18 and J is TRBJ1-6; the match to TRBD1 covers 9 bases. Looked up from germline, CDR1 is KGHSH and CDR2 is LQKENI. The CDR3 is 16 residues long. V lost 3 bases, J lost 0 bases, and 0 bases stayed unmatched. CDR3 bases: TGTGCCAGCTCACCGGACAGGGGCTCCTATAATTCACCCCTCCACTTT. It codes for CASSPDRGSYNSPLHF.

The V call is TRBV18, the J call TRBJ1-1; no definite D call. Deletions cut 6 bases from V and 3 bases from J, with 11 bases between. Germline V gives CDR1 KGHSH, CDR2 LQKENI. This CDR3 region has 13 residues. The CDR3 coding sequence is TGTGCCAGCTCCCGGTCTCTGGACACTGAAGCTTTCTTT. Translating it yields CASSRSLDTEAFF.

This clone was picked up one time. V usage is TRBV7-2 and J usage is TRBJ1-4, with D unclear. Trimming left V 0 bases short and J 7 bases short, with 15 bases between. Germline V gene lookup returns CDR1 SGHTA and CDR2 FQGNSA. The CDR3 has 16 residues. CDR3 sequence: CASSLARALKSEKLFF. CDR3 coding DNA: TGTGCCAGCAGCTTAGCGAGGGCATTAAAGTCTGAAAAACTGTTTTTT.

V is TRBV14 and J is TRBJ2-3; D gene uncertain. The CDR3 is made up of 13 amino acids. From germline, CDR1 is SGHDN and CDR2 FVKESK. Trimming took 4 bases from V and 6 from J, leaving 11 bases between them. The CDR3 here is CASSPGLRDTQYF. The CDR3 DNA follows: TGTGCCAGCAGCCCCGGTTTGCGCGATACGCAGTATTTT.